The rows below give T cell receptor beta chains drawn from one sample of a study of cytomegalovirus exposure and HLA in healthy donors. Method: immunoSEQ multiplex PCR; TCRdb's copy keeps in-frame clones and lacks some. The profile shows approximately 200,000 clones, approximately 80% of them singletons. The specimen sequenced was PBMCs. The receptors were sampled from a girl aged 2 to 10 in good health and CMV-seronegative. Both conserved end residues are part of each CDR3. The order of the fields is clone size, CDR3 length, J gene, V gene, D gene, CDR3 protein, CDR3 DNA. D genes are given only for firm matches. Expanded clones get a size class; other rows say once, few or many, or leave the size out.

clone size: .
CDR3 length: 14
J gene: TRBJ1-5
V gene: TRBV30
D gene: .
CDR3 protein: CAWSHGVTGQPQHF
CDR3 DNA: TGTGCCTGGAGTCACGGGGTCACGGGTCAGCCCCAGCATTTT

clone size: once
CDR3 length: 13
J gene: TRBJ1-1
V gene: TRBV9
D gene: .
CDR3 protein: CASSAQGSTEAFF
CDR3 DNA: TGTGCCAGCAGCGCGCAGGGAAGCACTGAAGCTTTCTTT

clone size: .
CDR3 length: 14
J gene: TRBJ2-3
V gene: TRBV27
D gene: .
CDR3 protein: CASSLSGRDPTQYF
CDR3 DNA: TGTGCCAGCAGTTTATCGGGGCGGGACCCCACGCAGTATTTT

clone size: .
CDR3 length: 14
J gene: TRBJ2-5
V gene: TRBV6-1
D gene: .
CDR3 protein: CASSVTNPQETQYF
CDR3 DNA: TGTGCCAGCAGTGTGACTAACCCTCAAGAGACCCAGTACTTC

clone size: .
CDR3 length: 14
J gene: TRBJ1-2
V gene: TRBV6-6
D gene: TRBD1
CDR3 protein: CASSSGTGTYGYTF
CDR3 DNA: TGTGCCAGCAGTTCCGGGACAGGGACCTATGGCTACACCTTC

clone size: .
CDR3 length: 12
J gene: TRBJ2-7
V gene: TRBV19
D gene: TRBD1
CDR3 protein: CASSDRVHEQYF
CDR3 DNA: TGTGCCAGTAGCGACAGGGTACACGAGCAGTACTTC

clone size: once
CDR3 length: 19
J gene: TRBJ2-1
V gene: TRBV6-1
D gene: TRBD1
CDR3 protein: CASSERGTGYTVTNNEQFF
CDR3 DNA: TGTGCCAGCAGTGAGAGGGGGACAGGATATACGGTAACTAACAATGAGCAGTTCTTC

clone size: .
CDR3 length: 16
J gene: TRBJ1-5
V gene: TRBV19
D gene: TRBD1
CDR3 protein: CASTRTRTGNGQPQHF
CDR3 DNA: TGTGCCAGTACCCGAACGAGGACAGGGAACGGTCAGCCCCAGCATTTT

clone size: .
CDR3 length: 14
J gene: TRBJ2-3
V gene: TRBV12-5
D gene: TRBD1
CDR3 protein: CASRGATGWDTQYF
CDR3 DNA: TGTGCTAGTAGAGGAGCGACAGGGTGGGATACGCAGTATTTT

clone size: .
CDR3 length: 15
J gene: TRBJ2-7
V gene: TRBV11-2
D gene: TRBD2
CDR3 protein: CASSLDRTSGYEQYF
CDR3 DNA: TGTGCCAGCAGCTTAGATAGGACTAGCGGCTACGAGCAGTACTTC

clone size: .
CDR3 length: 13
J gene: TRBJ2-5
V gene: TRBV29-1
D gene: TRBD2
CDR3 protein: CSVLAGGRETQYF
CDR3 DNA: TGCAGCGTCTTAGCGGGGGGGCGGGAGACCCAGTACTTC

clone size: .
CDR3 length: 12
J gene: TRBJ2-5
V gene: TRBV14
D gene: .
CDR3 protein: CASSSARETQYF
CDR3 DNA: TGTGCCAGCAGCTCAGCGCGAGAGACCCAGTACTTC

clone size: few
CDR3 length: 15
J gene: TRBJ2-1
V gene: TRBV7-7
D gene: TRBD2
CDR3 protein: CASTPGLAGNNEQFF
CDR3 DNA: TGTGCCAGCACCCCGGGACTAGCGGGGAACAATGAGCAGTTCTTC

clone size: .
CDR3 length: 11
J gene: TRBJ1-3
V gene: TRBV7-9
D gene: .
CDR3 protein: CASSPGNTIYF
CDR3 DNA: TGTGCCAGCAGCCCGGGAAACACCATATATTTT

clone size: .
CDR3 length: 13
J gene: TRBJ2-1
V gene: TRBV5-4
D gene: TRBD2
CDR3 protein: CASSELAVDEQFF
CDR3 DNA: TGTGCCAGCAGCGAGCTAGCGGTAGATGAGCAGTTCTTC

clone size: .
CDR3 length: 15
J gene: TRBJ2-1
V gene: TRBV27
D gene: .
CDR3 protein: CASSLNRSSYNEQFF
CDR3 DNA: TGTGCCAGCAGTTTAAACAGATCCTCCTACAATGAGCAGTTCTTC

clone size: .
CDR3 length: 16
J gene: TRBJ1-1
V gene: TRBV4-1
D gene: TRBD1
CDR3 protein: CASSQDTGTGGTEAFF
CDR3 DNA: TGCGCCAGCAGCCAAGACACCGGGACAGGGGGCACTGAAGCTTTCTTT